Listed here are 12 T cell receptor beta chains from one sample, sequenced in a study of blood T cell repertoires in COVID-19. Assay used: immunoSEQ multiplex PCR; TCRdb lists only in-frame clones, some missing. The sample records 200,000 to 250,000 clones, roughly 90% being singletons. Specimen: peripheral blood. The receptors were gathered from a man in his sixties with COVID-19, enrolled during active disease.

This clone was recorded once. This chain joins TRBV27 and TRBJ2-3; 10 bases agree with TRBD2. The CDR3 loop spans 17 amino acids. The junction had 11 bases not matched to a gene; V was cut back by 5 bases and J by 3 bases. The germline gives CDR1 MNHEY, CDR2 SMNVEV (reference sequence). The CDR3: CASSPRGLAAITDTQYF. The CDR3 region has the DNA TGTGCCAGCAGTCCCCGCGGACTAGCGGCGATAACAGATACGCAGTATTTT.

The chain recombines TRBV30 with TRBJ2-2, with 7 bases aligning to TRBD2. J lost 0 bases, V lost 0 bases, and 4 bases had no gene match. The germline gives CDR1 GTSNPN, CDR2 SVGIG (reference sequence). CDR3 length equals 16 residues. This CDR3 reads CAWSVLRGANTGELFF. CDR3 bases: TGTGCCTGGAGTGTACTCCGGGGGGCGAACACCGGGGAGCTGTTTTTT.

As for this clone: The sample holds other DNA sequences that translate to the same CDR3. The chain links TRBV29-1 to TRBJ1-1; D may be TRBD1 (6 bases). The CDR3 is 12 amino acids. The V gene's germline CDR1 is SQVTM and CDR2 ANQGSEA. Trimming left V 4 bases short and J 1 base short, with 7 bases between. The DNA for the CDR3 is TGCAGCGTTGGACAGGCGAACACTGAAGCTTTCTTT. Translation: CSVGQANTEAFF.

The chain uses TRBV7-2 and TRBJ2-7; 8 nucleotides line up with TRBD2. CDR1 is SGHTA, CDR2 FQGNSA, per germline. The CDR3 covers 15 residues. Trimming at V came to 5 bases and at J to 0 bases, leaving 6 bases not matched to a gene. The DNA of the CDR3 is TGTGCCAGCAGCAGGACGGGGGGGCCCTCCTACGAGCAGTACTTC. It translates to CASSRTGGPSYEQYF.

The chain couples TRBV28 to TRBJ2-3; 7 bases agree with TRBD2. CDR1 and CDR2 from the germline V gene are MDHEN and SYDVKM. The V segment lost 3 bases and the J segment 1 base; nucleotides outside the gene matches: 10. The CDR3 spans 17 residues. CDR3 in amino acids: CASSLPRGREGTDTQYF. CDR3 DNA: TGTGCCAGCAGTTTGCCGCGTGGGAGGGAGGGCACAGATACGCAGTATTTT.

This clone was found a few times. This chain uses TRBV20-1 with TRBJ2-3; TRBD1 is a possible D gene (5 bases). The CDR3 is 14 residues long. Germline assignment: CDR1 DFQATT and CDR2 SNEGSKA (reference sequence). V was shortened by 3 bases and J by 6 bases, with 16 bases between the two germline ends. The chain's CDR3 is CSASPGKKGDTQYF. CDR3 DNA: TGCAGTGCTAGTCCAGGGAAAAAAGGGGATACGCAGTATTTT.

V usage is TRBV7-9 and J usage is TRBJ2-3; 7 bases are a match to TRBD2. Germline CDR1 SEHNR, CDR2 FQNEAQ (reference sequence). This CDR3 is built from 14 residues. The trim removed 7 bases at V and 3 bases at J, leaving 7 bases unmatched. The CDR3 reads CASTPGLVTDTQYF. The CDR3 nucleotides are TGTGCCAGCACCCCCGGACTAGTAACAGATACGCAGTATTTT.

This chain uses TRBV18 with TRBJ1-6, with 9 bases identical to TRBD1. The CDR3 has 14 residues. V gave up 4 bases and J gave up 8 bases; unmatched junction bases: 3. Germline V CDR1 and CDR2: KGHSH, LQKENI. In DNA, the CDR3 is TGTGCCAGCTCACGGGACAGGGAGGATTCACCCCTCCACTTT. Translated: CASSRDREDSPLHF.

V and J are TRBV21-1 and TRBJ1-2; TRBD1 is taken as the D call from the table, unchecked against the DNA. TRBV21-1 is a pseudogene segment. The CDR3 is 16 amino acids. The CDR3 sequence: CASSKKGVFINYGYTF. Here the CDR3 DNA reads TGTGCCAGCAGCAAAAAGGGGGTTTTTATCAACTATGGCTACACCTTC.

The chain is built from TRBV5-5 and TRBJ1-3; no definite D call. The CDR3 covers 15 residues. Trimming cost V 0 bases and J 8 bases, with 15 bases left between them. Germline CDR1 is SGHKS and CDR2 is YYEKEE (reference sequence). This CDR3 is CASSLDSPASDTIYF. CDR3 coding DNA: TGTGCCAGCAGCTTGGATAGCCCCGCGTCGGACACCATATATTTT. Full variable domain (outside the CDR3, taken from reference TRBV5-5 and TRBJ1-3): DAGVTQSPTHLIKTRGQQVTLRCSPISGHKSVSWYQQVLGQGPQFIFQYYEKEERGRGNFPDRFSARQFPNYSSELNVNALLLGDSALYLCASSLDSPASDTIYFGEGSWLTVV.

Of note for this clone: At one end the junction does not follow the germline gene, possibly because of a read error. The chain has TRBV7-7 and TRBJ2-1; 9 bases fit TRBD2. The CDR3 spans 16 residues. The germline V gene has CDR1 SSHAT and CDR2 FNYEAQ (reference sequence). The CDR3 reads CASSLAGTSPNNEQFF. DNA for the CDR3: TGTGCTAGCAGCTTAGCCGGGACTAGCCCAAACAATGAGCAGTTCTTC.

This clone was seen just once. The gene calls are TRBV14 and TRBJ2-1, with 9 bases aligning to TRBD2. The CDR3 is made up of 16 amino acids. V lost 3 bases and J lost 10; bases outside the gene matches: 13. Germline-derived CDR1 and CDR2 are SGHDN and FVKESK. The CDR3 sequence: CASSQSDSGSGREQFF. The CDR3 DNA reads as TGTGCCAGCAGCCAGTCTGATAGCGGGAGTGGGAGGGAGCAGTTCTTC.